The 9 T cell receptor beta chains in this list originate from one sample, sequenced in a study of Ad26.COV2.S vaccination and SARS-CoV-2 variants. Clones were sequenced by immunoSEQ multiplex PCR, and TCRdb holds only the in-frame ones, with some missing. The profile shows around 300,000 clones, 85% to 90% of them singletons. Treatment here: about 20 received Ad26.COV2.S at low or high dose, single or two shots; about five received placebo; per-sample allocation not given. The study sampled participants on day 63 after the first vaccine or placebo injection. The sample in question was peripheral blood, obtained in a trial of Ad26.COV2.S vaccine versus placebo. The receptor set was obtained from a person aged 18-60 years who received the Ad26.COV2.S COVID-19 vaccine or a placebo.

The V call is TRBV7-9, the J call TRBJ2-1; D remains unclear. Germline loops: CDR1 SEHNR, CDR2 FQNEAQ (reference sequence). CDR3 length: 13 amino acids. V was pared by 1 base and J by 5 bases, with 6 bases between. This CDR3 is CASSLGSDNEQFF. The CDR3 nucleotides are TGTGCCAGCAGCTTAGGGTCCGACAATGAGCAGTTCTTC.

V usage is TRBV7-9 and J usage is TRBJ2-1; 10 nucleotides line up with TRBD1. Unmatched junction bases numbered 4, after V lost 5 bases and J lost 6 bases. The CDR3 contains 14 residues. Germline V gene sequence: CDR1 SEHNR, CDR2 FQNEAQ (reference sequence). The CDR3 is CASSPRQGANEQFF. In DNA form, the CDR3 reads TGTGCCAGCAGCCCGCGACAGGGGGCCAATGAGCAGTTCTTC.

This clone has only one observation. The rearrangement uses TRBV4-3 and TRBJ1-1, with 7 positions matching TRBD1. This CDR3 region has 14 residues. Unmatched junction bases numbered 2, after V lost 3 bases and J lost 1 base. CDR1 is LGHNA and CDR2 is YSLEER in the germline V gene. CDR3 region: CASSHDRENTEAFF. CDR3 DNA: TGCGCCAGCAGCCACGACAGGGAGAACACTGAAGCTTTCTTT.

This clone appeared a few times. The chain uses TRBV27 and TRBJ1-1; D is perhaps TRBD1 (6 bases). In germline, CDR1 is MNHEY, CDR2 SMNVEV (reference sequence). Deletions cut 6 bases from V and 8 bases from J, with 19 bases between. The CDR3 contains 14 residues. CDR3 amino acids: CASSYILGGSEAFF. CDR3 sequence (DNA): TGTGCCAGCAGCTATATTTTAGGGGGATCAGAAGCTTTCTTT.

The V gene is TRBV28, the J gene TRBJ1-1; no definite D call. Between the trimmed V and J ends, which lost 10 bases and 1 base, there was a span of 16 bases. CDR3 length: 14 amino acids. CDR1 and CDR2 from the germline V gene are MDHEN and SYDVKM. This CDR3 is CAILGTPTNTEAFF. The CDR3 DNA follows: TGTGCCATTTTGGGCACCCCGACGAACACTGAAGCTTTCTTT.

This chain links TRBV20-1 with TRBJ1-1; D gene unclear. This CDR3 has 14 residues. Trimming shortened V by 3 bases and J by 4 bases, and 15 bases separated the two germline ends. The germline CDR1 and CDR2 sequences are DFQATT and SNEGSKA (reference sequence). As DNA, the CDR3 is TGCAGTGCTAGTGGACTGCCCTTGGGCACTGAAGCTTTCTTT. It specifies CSASGLPLGTEAFF.

CDR3 in amino acids: CASSLGPPGQGYEQYF. In DNA, the CDR3 is TGTGCCAGCAGCTTGGGCCCCCCCGGACAGGGGTACGAGCAGTACTTC. The V gene is TRBV7-8, the J gene TRBJ2-7, with 9 bases fitting TRBD1. Per the germline V gene, CDR1 is SGHVS and CDR2 is FQNEAQ. This CDR3 contains 16 residues. Losses at the gene ends were 3 bases for V and 4 bases for J; bases not matched to a gene: 10.

The CDR3 sequence: CASSNTALYGYTF. Here the CDR3 DNA reads TGTGCCAGCAGTAACACAGCTCTCTATGGCTACACCTTC. This chain links TRBV12-3 or TRBV12-4 with TRBJ1-2; D is unclear. The ends were cut back, 5 bases at V and 4 bases at J, with 11 bases in the middle. The CDR3 consists of 13 residues.

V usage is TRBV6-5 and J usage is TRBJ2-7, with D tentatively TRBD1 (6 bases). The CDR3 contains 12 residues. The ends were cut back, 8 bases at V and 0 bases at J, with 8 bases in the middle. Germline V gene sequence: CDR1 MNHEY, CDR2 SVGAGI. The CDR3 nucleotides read TGTGCCAGCCAGGGGAGCTCCTACGAGCAGTACTTC. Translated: CASQGSSYEQYF.